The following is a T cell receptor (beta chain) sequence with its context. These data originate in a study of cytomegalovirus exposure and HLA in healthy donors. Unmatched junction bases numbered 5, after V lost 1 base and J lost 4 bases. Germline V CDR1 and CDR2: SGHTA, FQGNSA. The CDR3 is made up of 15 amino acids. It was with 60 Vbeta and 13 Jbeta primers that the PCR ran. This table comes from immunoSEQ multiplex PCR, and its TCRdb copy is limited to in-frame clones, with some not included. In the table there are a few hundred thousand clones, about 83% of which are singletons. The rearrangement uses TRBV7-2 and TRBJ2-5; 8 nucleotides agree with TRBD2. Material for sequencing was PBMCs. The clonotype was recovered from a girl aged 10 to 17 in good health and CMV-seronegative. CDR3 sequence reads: CASSLVGTRVETQYF. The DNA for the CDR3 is TGTGCCAGCAGCTTAGTTGGGACTAGAGTAGAGACCCAGTACTTC.